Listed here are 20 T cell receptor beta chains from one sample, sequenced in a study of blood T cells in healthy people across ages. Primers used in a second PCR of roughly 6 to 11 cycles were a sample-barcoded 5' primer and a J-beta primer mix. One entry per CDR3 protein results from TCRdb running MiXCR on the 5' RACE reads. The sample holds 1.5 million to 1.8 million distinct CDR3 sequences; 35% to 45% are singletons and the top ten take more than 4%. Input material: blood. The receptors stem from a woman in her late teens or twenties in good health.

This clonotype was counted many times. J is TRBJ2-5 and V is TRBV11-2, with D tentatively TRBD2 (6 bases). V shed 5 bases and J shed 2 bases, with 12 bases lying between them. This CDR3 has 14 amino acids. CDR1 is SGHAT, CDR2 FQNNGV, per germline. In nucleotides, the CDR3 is TGTGCCAGCAGCGTCAGACTAGTGCAAGAGACCCAGTACTTC. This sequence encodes CASSVRLVQETQYF.

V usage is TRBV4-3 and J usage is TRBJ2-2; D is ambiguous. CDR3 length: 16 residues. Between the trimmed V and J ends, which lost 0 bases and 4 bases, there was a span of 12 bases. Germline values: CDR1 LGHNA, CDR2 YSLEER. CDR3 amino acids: CASSQDRALGTGELFF. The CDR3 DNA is TGCGCCAGCAGCCAAGATCGCGCTCTGGGCACCGGGGAGCTGTTTTTT.

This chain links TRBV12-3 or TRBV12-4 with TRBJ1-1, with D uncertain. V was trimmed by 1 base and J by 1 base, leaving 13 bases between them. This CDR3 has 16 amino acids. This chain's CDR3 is CASSLDWPYKNTEAFF. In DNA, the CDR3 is TGTGCCAGCAGTTTAGACTGGCCTTACAAGAACACTGAAGCTTTCTTT.

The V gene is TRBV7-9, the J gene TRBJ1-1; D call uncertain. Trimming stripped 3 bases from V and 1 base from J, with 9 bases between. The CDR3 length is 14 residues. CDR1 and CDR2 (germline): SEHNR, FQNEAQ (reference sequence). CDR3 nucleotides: TGTGCCAGCAGCTTCAATACCCCGAACACTGAAGCTTTCTTT. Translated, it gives CASSFNTPNTEAFF.

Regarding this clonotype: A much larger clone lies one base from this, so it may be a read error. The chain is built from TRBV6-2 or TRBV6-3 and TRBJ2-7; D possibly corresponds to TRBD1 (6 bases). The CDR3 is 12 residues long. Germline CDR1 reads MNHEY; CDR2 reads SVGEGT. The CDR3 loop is CAGRTQGYEQYF. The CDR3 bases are TGTGCCGGCAGGACACAGGGCTACGAGCAGTACTTC.

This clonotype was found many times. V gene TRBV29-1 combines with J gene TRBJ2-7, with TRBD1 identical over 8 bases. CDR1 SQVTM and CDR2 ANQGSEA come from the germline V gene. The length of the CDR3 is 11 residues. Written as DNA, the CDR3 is TGCATCAGGACAGGGTTCTACGAGCAGTACTTC. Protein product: CIRTGFYEQYF.

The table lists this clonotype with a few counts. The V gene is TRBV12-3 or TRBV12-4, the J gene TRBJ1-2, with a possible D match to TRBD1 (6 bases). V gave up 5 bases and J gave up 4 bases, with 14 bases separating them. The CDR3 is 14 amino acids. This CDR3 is CASSIRGGGYGYTF. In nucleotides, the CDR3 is TGTGCCAGCAGTATCAGGGGAGGGGGCTATGGCTACACCTTC.

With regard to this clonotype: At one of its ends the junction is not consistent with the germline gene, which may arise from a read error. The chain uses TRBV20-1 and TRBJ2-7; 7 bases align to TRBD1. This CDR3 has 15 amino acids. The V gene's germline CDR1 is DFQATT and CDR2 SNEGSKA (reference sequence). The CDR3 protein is CSTRDWGQTSYEQYF. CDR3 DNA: TGCAGTACTAGAGATTGGGGACAGACCTCCTACGAGCAGTACTTC.

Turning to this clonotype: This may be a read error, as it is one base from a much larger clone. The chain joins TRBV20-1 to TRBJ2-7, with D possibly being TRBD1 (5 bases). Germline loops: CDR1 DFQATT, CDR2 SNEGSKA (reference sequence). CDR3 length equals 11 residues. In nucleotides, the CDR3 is TGCAGTGCCAACCAGGGCTACGAGCGGTACTTC. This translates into CSANQGYERYF.

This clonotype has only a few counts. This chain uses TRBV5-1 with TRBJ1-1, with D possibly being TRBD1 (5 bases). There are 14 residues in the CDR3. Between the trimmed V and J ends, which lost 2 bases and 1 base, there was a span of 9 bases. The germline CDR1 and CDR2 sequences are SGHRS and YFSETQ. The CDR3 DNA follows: TGCGCCAGCAGCTTCGGGGGTCGGAACACTGAAGCTTTCTTT. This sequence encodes CASSFGGRNTEAFF. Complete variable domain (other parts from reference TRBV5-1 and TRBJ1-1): KAGVTQTPRYLIKTRGQQVTLSCSPISGHRSVSWYQQTPGQGLQFLFEYFSETQRNKGNFPGRFSGRQFSNSRSEMNVSTLELGDSALYLCASSFGGRNTEAFFGQGTRLTVV.

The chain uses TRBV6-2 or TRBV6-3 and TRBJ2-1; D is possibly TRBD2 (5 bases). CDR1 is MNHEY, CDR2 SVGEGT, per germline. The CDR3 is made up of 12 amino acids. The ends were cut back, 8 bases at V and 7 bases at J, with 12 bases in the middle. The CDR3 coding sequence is TGTGCCAGCGGACTTAATTCGAATGAGCAGTTCTTC. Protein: CASGLNSNEQFF.

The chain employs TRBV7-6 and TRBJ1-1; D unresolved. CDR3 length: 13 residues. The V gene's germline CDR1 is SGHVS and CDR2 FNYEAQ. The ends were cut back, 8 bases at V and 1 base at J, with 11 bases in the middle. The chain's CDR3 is CASAQSKNTEAFF. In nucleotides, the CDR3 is TGTGCCAGCGCCCAATCCAAGAACACTGAAGCTTTCTTT.

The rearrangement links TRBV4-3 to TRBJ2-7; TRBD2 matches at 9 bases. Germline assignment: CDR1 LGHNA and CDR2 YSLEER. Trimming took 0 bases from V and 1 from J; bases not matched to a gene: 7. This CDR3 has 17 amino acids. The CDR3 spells CASSQDGASGISYEQYF. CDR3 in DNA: TGCGCCAGCAGCCAAGATGGGGCTAGCGGGATATCCTACGAGCAGTACTTC.

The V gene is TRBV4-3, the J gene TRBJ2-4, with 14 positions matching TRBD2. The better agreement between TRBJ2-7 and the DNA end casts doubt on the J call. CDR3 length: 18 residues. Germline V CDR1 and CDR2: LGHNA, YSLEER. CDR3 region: CASSQISGTSGSADEQYF. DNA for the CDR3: TGCGCCAGCAGCCAGATATCCGGGACTAGCGGGAGTGCGGACGAGCAGTACTTC.

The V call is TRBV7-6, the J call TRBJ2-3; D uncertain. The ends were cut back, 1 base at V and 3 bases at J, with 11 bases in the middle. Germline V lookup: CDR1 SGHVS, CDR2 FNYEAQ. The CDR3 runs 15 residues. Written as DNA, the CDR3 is TGTGCCAGCAGCTTAGGCCCGGGTTTGACAGATACGCAGTATTTT. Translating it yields CASSLGPGLTDTQYF.

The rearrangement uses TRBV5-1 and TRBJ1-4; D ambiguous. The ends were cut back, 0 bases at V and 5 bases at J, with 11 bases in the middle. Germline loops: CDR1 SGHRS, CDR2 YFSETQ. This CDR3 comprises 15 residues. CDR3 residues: CASSLEVPPNEKLFF. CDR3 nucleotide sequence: TGCGCCAGCAGCTTGGAAGTACCTCCAAATGAAAAACTGTTTTTT.

DNA for the CDR3: TGTGCCAGCAGTGTGGCAGGGCCCTACGAGCAGTACTTC. Encoded protein: CASSVAGPYEQYF. The V and J genes are TRBV27 and TRBJ2-7, with a possible D match to TRBD1 (5 bases). CDR3 length: 13 residues. Germline CDR1 and CDR2: MNHEY and SMNVEV (reference sequence). The V gene lost 5 bases and the J gene lost 2 bases, with 10 bases spanning the gap.

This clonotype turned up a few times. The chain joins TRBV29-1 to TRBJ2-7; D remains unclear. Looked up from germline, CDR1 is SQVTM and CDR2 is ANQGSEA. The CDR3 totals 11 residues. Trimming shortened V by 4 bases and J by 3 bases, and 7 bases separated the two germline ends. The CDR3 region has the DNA TGCAGCGTTGCACTCCTCTACGAGCAGTACTTC. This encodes CSVALLYEQYF.

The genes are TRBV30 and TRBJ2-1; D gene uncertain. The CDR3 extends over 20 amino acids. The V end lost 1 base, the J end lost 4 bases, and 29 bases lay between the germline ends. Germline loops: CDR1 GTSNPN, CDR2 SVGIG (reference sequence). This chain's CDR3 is CAWSAYSTNSLLEAYNEQFF. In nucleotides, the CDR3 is TGTGCCTGGAGTGCCTACTCTACCAATTCTCTTCTGGAAGCGTACAATGAGCAGTTCTTC.

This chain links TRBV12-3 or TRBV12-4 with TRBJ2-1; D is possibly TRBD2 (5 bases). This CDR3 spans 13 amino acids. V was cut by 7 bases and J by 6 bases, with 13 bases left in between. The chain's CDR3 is CASTPGGRNEQFF. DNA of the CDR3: TGTGCCAGCACCCCTGGCGGGCGCAATGAGCAGTTCTTC.